The T cell receptor (beta chain) described here comes from a study of blood T cell repertoires in COVID-19. At the level of the study: The United States, Italy and Spain were the sources of the acute and convalescent COVID-19 samples. T cells, B-cell-depleted T cells, or PBMCs provided the cDNA or gDNA that served as material.

Per the study methods: Reference gene primers were amplified, and this amplification served to estimate nucleated cell counts. Generated by immunoSEQ multiplex PCR, the TCRdb table keeps only in-frame clones and is missing some. V, J and clone size are those of that table, while D and trimming were read from the DNA. This sample has roughly 140,000 clones; approximately 90% occur once, and the top ten carry about 4.3%. Germline lookup yields CDR1 KGHSH and CDR2 LQKENI. CDR3 length: 16 amino acids. V was pared by 3 bases and J by 8 bases, with 10 bases of the junction left unmatched. The receptor was isolated from a woman aged 40 to 49 with acute or convalescent COVID-19. The V gene is TRBV18, the J gene TRBJ2-1; TRBD2 aligns across 10 bases. The specimen sequenced was peripheral blood. CDR3 bases: TGTGCCAGCTCACCTCCCCTAGCGGGAGAGGGGCATGAGCAGTTCTTC. It translates to CASSPPLAGEGHEQFF.